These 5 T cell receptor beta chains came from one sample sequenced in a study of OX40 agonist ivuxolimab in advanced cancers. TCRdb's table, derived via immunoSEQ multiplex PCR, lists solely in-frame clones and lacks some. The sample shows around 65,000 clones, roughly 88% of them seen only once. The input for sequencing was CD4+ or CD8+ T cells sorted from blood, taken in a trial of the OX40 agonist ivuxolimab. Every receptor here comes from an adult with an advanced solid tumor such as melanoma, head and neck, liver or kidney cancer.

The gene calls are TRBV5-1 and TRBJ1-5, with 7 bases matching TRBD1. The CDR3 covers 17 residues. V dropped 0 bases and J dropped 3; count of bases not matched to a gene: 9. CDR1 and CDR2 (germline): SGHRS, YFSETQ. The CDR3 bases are TGCGCCAGCAGCTTGGGCCTTACAGGGGATTTCAATCAGCCCCAGCATTTT. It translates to CASSLGLTGDFNQPQHF.

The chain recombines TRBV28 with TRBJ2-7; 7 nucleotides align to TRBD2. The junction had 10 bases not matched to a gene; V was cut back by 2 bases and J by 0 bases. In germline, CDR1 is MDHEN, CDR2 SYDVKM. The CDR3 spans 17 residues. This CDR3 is CASSLGLGRSSSYEQYF. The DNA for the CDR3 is TGTGCCAGCAGTTTAGGACTAGGGCGTTCGAGCTCCTACGAGCAGTACTTC.

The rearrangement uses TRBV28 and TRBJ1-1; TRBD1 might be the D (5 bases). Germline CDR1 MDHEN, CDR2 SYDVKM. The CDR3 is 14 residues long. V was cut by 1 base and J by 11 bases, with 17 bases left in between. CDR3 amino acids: CASSLSPDRRGAFF. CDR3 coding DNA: TGTGCCAGCAGTTTATCCCCCGACAGACGGGGTGCTTTCTTT.

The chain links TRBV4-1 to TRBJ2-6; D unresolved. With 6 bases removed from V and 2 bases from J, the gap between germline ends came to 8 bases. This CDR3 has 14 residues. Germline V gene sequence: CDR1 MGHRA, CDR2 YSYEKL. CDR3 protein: CASSKAAGANVLTF. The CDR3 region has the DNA TGCGCCAGCAGTAAGGCCGCTGGGGCCAACGTCCTGACTTTC.

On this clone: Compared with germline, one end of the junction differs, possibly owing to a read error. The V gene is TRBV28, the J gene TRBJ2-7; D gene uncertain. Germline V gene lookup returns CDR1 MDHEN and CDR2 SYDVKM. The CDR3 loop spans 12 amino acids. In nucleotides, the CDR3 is TGTGCCAGCAGTTTATCCCCTAACCCTGGTGACTTC. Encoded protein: CASSLSPNPGDF.